The clone carrying this TCR beta chain was seen ten or more times. Its antigen is still unknown. The data belong to a study of T-cell reconstitution after alpha-beta-depleted transplantation in children. Study-level points and caveats: Some patients owed their high day-60 TCRbeta diversity to surviving recipient T cells and thymic progenitors. Among T cells one year after transplant, newly produced cells accounted for most counts and diversity. It was reported that alpha-beta T cells came from several hundred expanded graft clones (about two months after transplant).

Using unique molecular identifiers, the investigators prepared the TCRbeta library. Each CDR3 protein is one row after TCRdb ran MiXCR on the PCR reads. The sample contains fewer than 550,000 distinct CDR3 sequences, 10% to 12% of which appear only once. The TCR was taken from a female patient aged 2 to 10 who had a stem cell transplant for aplastic anemia, so the T cells may come from the graft donor. The starting material was PBMCs, mostly from graft donor cells, obtained 180 days after TCRalphabeta/CD19-depleted stem cell transplant.

Here the CDR3 DNA reads TGTGCCAGCAGTTTTGCGGGTAGGAATCAGCCCCAGCATTTT. Amino acids: CASSFAGRNQPQHF. The rearrangement links TRBV12-3 or TRBV12-4 to TRBJ1-5; unclear D gene. The CDR3 has 14 amino acids. With 3 bases removed from V and 4 bases from J, the gap between germline ends came to 10 bases.